This T cell receptor beta chain was recovered during a study of blood T cell repertoires in COVID-19. For the study at large: Acute and convalescent COVID-19 specimens originated in the United States, Italy and Spain.

The junction had 1 base not matched to a gene; V was cut back by 4 bases and J by 5 bases. The germline CDR1 and CDR2 sequences are SNHLY and FYNNEI. The CDR3 sequence is 12 residues long. The table came from immunoSEQ multiplex PCR; TCRdb's copy has only in-frame clones and leaves some out. The table includes a few hundred thousand clones, 84% detected once. Of note for this clone: Other DNA sequences in the same sample also yield this CDR3.

The specimen sequenced was peripheral blood. This sequence originates from a woman aged 35 to 49 who had recovered from COVID-19. V usage is TRBV2 and J usage is TRBJ2-5, with TRBD2 identical over 7 bases. In DNA, the CDR3 is TGTGCCAGCAGTGGGACTAGGGAGACCCAGTACTTC. Encoded protein: CASSGTRETQYF. Full variable domain (rest looked up from reference TRBV2 and TRBJ2-5): EPEVTQTPSHQVTQMGQEVILRCVPISNHLYFYWYRQILGQKVEFLVSFYNNEISEKSEIFDDQFSVERPDGSNFTLKIRSTKLEDSAMYFCASSGTRETQYFGPGTRLLVL.